This note documents a single T cell receptor (beta chain) sequence. The antigen is not known. The CDR3 spans 14 residues. Germline V gives CDR1 SGHKS, CDR2 YYEKEE (reference sequence). V lost 0 bases to trimming and J lost 7 bases; unmatched junction nucleotides: 5. These data are taken from a study of shared clonotypes between healthy human individuals. Study-wide results and caveats: Clonotype sharing among donors was thought likely to change with sequencing depth. Across subsets, estimated richness was generally greater for naive than for memory populations.

It was across several immunoSEQ plates that each subset's genomic DNA was evenly split. Libraries were prepared by immunoSEQ multiplex PCR; TCRdb keeps only in-frame clonotypes and omits some of them. This sample carries some 1,400,000 clones, roughly 96% of them seen once, and the ten largest clones take 0.95% to 1.5%. The sample comprised naive CD4+ T cells sorted from blood. Sample subset: CD45RA+ positively selected. The chain links TRBV5-5 to TRBJ1-2; the match to TRBD1 covers 8 bases. The TCR originated in a man aged 30 to 39 in good health. CDR3 nucleotide sequence: TGTGCCAGCAGCTTGGGGACAGGGCACGCTGGCTACACCTTC. This gives the protein CASSLGTGHAGYTF.